Given below is one TCR beta chain in context. This entry is derived from a study of blood T cell repertoires in COVID-19. Profiling relied on immunoSEQ multiplex PCR, and the TCRdb table lists in-frame clones only, not all of them. In the table there are under 200,000 clones, over 80% of which are singletons. Germline CDR1 and CDR2: MNHEY and SMNVEV (reference sequence). This CDR3 is built from 14 residues. Trimming cost V 7 bases and J 2 bases; bases outside gene matches: 7. Sample: peripheral blood. The chain recombines TRBV27 with TRBJ2-5; 7 bases fit TRBD2. This TCR came from an older woman who had recovered from COVID-19. The CDR3 DNA reads as TGTGCCAGCAAACGGGAGGTAGCACAAGAGACCCAGTACTTC. It is translated as CASKREVAQETQYF.